Below are 17 T cell receptor beta chains sequenced from a single sample in a study of blood T cell repertoires in COVID-19. Assay: immunoSEQ multiplex PCR; the TCRdb copy retains only in-frame clones and omits some. The table records 200,000 to 250,000 clones, roughly 80% of them present only once. Sample: peripheral blood. All receptors derive from a woman aged 60-75 years with acute or convalescent COVID-19.

This rearrangement joins TRBV7-8 to TRBJ2-3, with a weak D call TRBD2 (6 bases). The germline V and J ends were trimmed by 1 base and 5 bases, with 13 bases remaining between them. This CDR3 spans 15 amino acids. CDR1 SGHVS and CDR2 FQNEAQ come from the germline V gene. DNA of the CDR3: TGTGCCAGCAGCTTAGTCCCGGGGGTCATAGATACGCAGTATTTT. This codes for CASSLVPGVIDTQYF. The whole variable domain, remainder taken from reference TRBV7-8 and TRBJ2-3, is GAGVSQSPRYKVAKRGQDVALRCDPISGHVSLFWYQQALGQGPEFLTYFQNEAQLDKSGLPSDRFFAERPEGSVSTLKIQRTQQEDSAVYLCASSLVPGVIDTQYFGPGTRLTVL.

The chain joins TRBV7-9 to TRBJ1-2; D gene ambiguous. CDR3 length equals 14 residues. CDR1 and CDR2 (germline): SEHNR, FQNEAQ (reference sequence). V lost 2 bases and J lost 8, with 15 bases in between. Written as DNA, the CDR3 is TGTGCCAGCAGCTTACAAACGGAGCTTGGGGGCTACACCTTC. Its translation: CASSLQTELGGYTF.

This clone was seen more than once but under ten times. The chain has TRBV4-2 and TRBJ1-1, with 7 bases aligning to TRBD1. Trimming at V came to 1 base and at J to 4 bases, leaving 6 bases not matched to a gene. The V gene's germline CDR1 is LGHNA and CDR2 YNFKEQ. The CDR3 length is 15 residues. DNA of the CDR3: TGTGCCAGCAGCCAAGGGGCTCAGGGGGGCACTGAAGCTTTCTTT. Translated, it gives CASSQGAQGGTEAFF.

The chain combines TRBV6-5 with TRBJ1-2, with 10 bases identical to TRBD1. This CDR3 region has 13 residues. CDR1 MNHEY and CDR2 SVGAGI come from the germline V gene. The ends lost 6 bases at V and 7 bases at J; junction bases unmatched: 5. The CDR3 bases are TGTGCCAGCAGGCCGGGACAGGGGTTTGGCTACACCTTC. It yields the protein CASRPGQGFGYTF.

The rearrangement joins TRBV11-2 to TRBJ1-4; 8 positions match TRBD1. Trimming at V came to 5 bases and at J to 5 bases, leaving 10 bases not matched to a gene. The CDR3 totals 16 residues. CDR1 SGHAT and CDR2 FQNNGV come from the germline V gene. The CDR3 DNA reads TGTGCCAGCAGCCGCGGGACAGGAAGGAACAATGAAAAACTGTTTTTT. This gives the protein CASSRGTGRNNEKLFF.

The chain joins TRBV10-3 to TRBJ1-5; D gene unclear. Looked up from germline, CDR1 is ENHRY and CDR2 is SYGVKD. This CDR3 is 15 amino acids long. Trimming took off 4 bases at V and 6 bases at J, with 16 bases between the two ends. CDR3 region: CAISVLVQKGQPQHF. DNA for the CDR3: TGTGCCATCAGTGTACTGGTACAGAAAGGTCAGCCCCAGCATTTT.

The genes are TRBV6-1 and TRBJ2-3, with D possibly being TRBD2 (6 bases). This CDR3 is built from 16 residues. The germline V gene encodes CDR1 MNHNS and CDR2 SASEGT. The V gene lost 2 bases and the J gene lost 1 base, with 13 bases spanning the gap. The CDR3 coding sequence is TGTGCCAGCAGTGAAAGGGCCCAGCGGGGCACAGATACGCAGTATTTT. Its translation is CASSERAQRGTDTQYF.

The chain links TRBV4-2 to TRBJ2-3, with 7 bases lining up with TRBD2. The V gene end was trimmed by 0 bases and the J gene end by 3 bases; junction bases not matched to a gene: 3. The CDR3 has 15 amino acids. Germline loops: CDR1 LGHNA, CDR2 YNFKEQ. CDR3 residues: CASSQEWGGTDTQYF. The CDR3 DNA is TGTGCCAGCAGCCAAGAATGGGGGGGTACAGATACGCAGTATTTT.

This clone was counted only a few times. The V gene is TRBV27, the J gene TRBJ1-5; tentatively, D is TRBD1 (5 bases). This CDR3 is built from 18 residues. Trimming pared 2 bases from V and 4 bases from J, leaving 21 bases between. Germline V gene lookup returns CDR1 MNHEY and CDR2 SMNVEV (reference sequence). The CDR3 coding sequence is TGTGCCAGCAGTTTAGAATGGGGCGGTCGCTCCCTTAATCAGCCCCAGCATTTT. Amino acid sequence: CASSLEWGGRSLNQPQHF.

V usage is TRBV28 and J usage is TRBJ1-6; D unclear. The CDR3 is 16 residues long. Germline loops: CDR1 MDHEN, CDR2 SYDVKM. With 6 bases removed from V and 2 bases from J, the gap between germline ends came to 14 bases. This CDR3 is CASSPNISPYNSPLHF. CDR3 coding DNA: TGTGCCAGCAGCCCTAATATTAGCCCCTATAATTCACCCCTCCACTTT. The complete variable domain, with remaining parts taken from reference TRBV28 and TRBJ1-6, reads DVKVTQSSRYLVKRTGEKVFLECVQDMDHENMFWYRQDPGLGLRLIYFSYDVKMKEKGDIPEGYSVSREKKERFSLILESASTNQTSMYLCASSPNISPYNSPLHFGNGTRLTVT.

The chain couples TRBV9 to TRBJ1-5, with 8 positions matching TRBD1. V lost 3 bases to trimming and J lost 3 bases; unmatched junction nucleotides: 20. Per the germline V gene, CDR1 is SGDLS and CDR2 is YYNGEE. CDR3 length equals 20 residues. The DNA for the CDR3 is TGTGCCAGCAGCGCAGAAAACATAACGCAGGGGGCGCGTCTCAATCAGCCCCAGCATTTT. This encodes CASSAENITQGARLNQPQHF.

The chain has TRBV6-5 and TRBJ2-1; TRBD2 matches 7 bases. With 3 bases clipped from V and 8 bases from J, the junction kept 7 bases outside the gene matches. CDR1 and CDR2 from the germline V gene are MNHEY and SVGAGI. This CDR3 comprises 14 residues. The CDR3, as DNA: TGTGCCAGCAGTTATGACGGGAGGTTAGATGAGCAGTTCTTC. Amino acids: CASSYDGRLDEQFF.

This clone has only one observation. This CDR3 reads CASSLVQGIRQPQHF. In nucleotides, the CDR3 is TGTGCCAGCAGTTTAGTACAGGGTATTCGGCAGCCCCAGCATTTT. V is TRBV28 and J is TRBJ1-5; possibly TRBD1 for D (6 bases). This CDR3 is 15 amino acids long. Germline V CDR1 and CDR2: MDHEN, SYDVKM. The V end lost 2 bases, the J end lost 7 bases, and 15 bases lay between the germline ends.

The chain joins TRBV5-1 to TRBJ1-1, with D possibly matching TRBD1 (6 bases). From germline, CDR1 is SGHRS and CDR2 YFSETQ. The CDR3 loop spans 14 amino acids. The V gene lost 5 bases and the J gene lost 4 bases, with 15 bases spanning the gap. CDR3 region: CASSQNREATEAFF. The CDR3 DNA reads TGCGCCAGCAGTCAAAACAGGGAAGCCACTGAAGCTTTCTTT.

The V and J genes are TRBV3-1 (or the pseudogene TRBV3-2) and TRBJ2-1, with D possibly matching TRBD2 (5 bases). The V gene lost 1 base and the J gene lost 3 bases, with 7 bases spanning the gap. The CDR3 runs 14 residues. Germline V gene data show CDR1 as LGHDT and CDR2 as YNNKEL (reference sequence). The CDR3 protein is CASSQAGFYNEQFF. CDR3 DNA sequence: TGTGCCAGCAGCCAAGCGGGATTCTACAATGAGCAGTTCTTC.

The gene calls are TRBV3-1 (or the pseudogene TRBV3-2) and TRBJ2-1, with 14 bases fitting TRBD2. V was clipped by 3 bases and J by 6 bases; unmatched bases: 1. CDR1 LGHDT and CDR2 YNNKEL come from the germline V gene (reference sequence). The length of the CDR3 is 15 residues. For the CDR3, the DNA is TGTGCCAGCAGCCAGACTAGCGGGGGGGCCAATGAGCAGTTCTTC. Translation: CASSQTSGGANEQFF.

V is TRBV29-1 and J is TRBJ2-3, with 7 bases that match TRBD1. Germline V CDR1 and CDR2: SQVTM, ANQGSEA. V shed 3 bases and J 1 base; nucleotides not matched to a gene: 13. The CDR3 totals 17 residues. The CDR3 region has the DNA TGCAGCGTTGAGGTGGGGCCCCCGACAGGGCGCACAGATACGCAGTATTTT. Protein: CSVEVGPPTGRTDTQYF.